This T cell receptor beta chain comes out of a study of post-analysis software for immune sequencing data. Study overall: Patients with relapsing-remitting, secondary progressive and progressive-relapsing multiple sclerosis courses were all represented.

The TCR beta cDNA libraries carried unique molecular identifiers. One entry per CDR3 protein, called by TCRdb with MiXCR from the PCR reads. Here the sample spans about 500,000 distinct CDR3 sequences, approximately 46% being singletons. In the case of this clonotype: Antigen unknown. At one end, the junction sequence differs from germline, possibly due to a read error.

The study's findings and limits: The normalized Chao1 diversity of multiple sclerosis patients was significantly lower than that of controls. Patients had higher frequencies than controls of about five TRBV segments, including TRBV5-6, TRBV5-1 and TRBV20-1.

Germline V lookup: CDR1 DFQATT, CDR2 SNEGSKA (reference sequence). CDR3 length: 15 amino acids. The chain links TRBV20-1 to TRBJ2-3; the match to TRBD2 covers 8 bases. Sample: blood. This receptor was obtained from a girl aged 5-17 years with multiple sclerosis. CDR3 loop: CCAPGEREYTDTQYF. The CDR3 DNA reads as TGCTGTGCCCCAGGGGAGCGGGAGTATACAGATACGCAGTATTTT.